This TCR beta chain was profiled in a study of T cell repertoires in cytomegalovirus infection (dated by TCRdb to the late 2010s). With regard to the full study: Alongside well-studied HLA-B-restricted epitopes, the peptide stimulations were aimed at recently identified HLA-C-restricted CMV epitopes, whose presentation resists viral immunomodulation. Donor HLA type was relevant to the analysis, because carriage of CMV infection together with the matching HLA type was indicated by public TCR beta signatures.

Comments on this clonotype: Its antigen remains unidentified. Base qualities are missing; no much larger clone stands one base away.

For sequencing, an Illumina HiSeq 1500 was employed. Clones were called with MiXCR by TCRdb after fastp trimmed the public reads at Q25, and only in-frame beta chains were retained. All rows with the same CDR3 protein become a single entry with the most common DNA and genes. The sample profile shows roughly 51,000 distinct CDR3 sequences; around 18% of them were found once. The ten largest clonotypes hold approximately 25% of the sample. This specimen's treatment or condition label, interpreted: in vitro stimulation with specific CMV peptide epitopes to enrich CMV-specific T cells. The paper as a whole reports these results and caveats: The ex vivo response was dominated by HLA-C-restricted CMV-specific TCR beta clonotypes, and the single most frequent clonotype in two of eight donors was supplied by these HLA-C-restricted clonotypes. Carriers of CMV infection plus the relevant HLA type were discriminated by the cumulative frequency of public TCR beta family members in the study cohort and in an independent 352-donor cohort.

The CDR3 goes from the cysteine to the phenylalanine over 14 residues. CDR3 DNA only is kept here, 42 bases in frame from base 1. V ends up 5 bases short and J 8 bases short, with an unmatched junction base count of 7. Reading the germline V gene (reference sequence) gives CDR1 SEHNR and CDR2 FQNEAQ. The chain is encoded by TRBV7-9 joined to TRBJ2-2; TRBD1 fits 8 bases in the junction. The source was CD8+ T cells from cultured PBMCs, collected from culture after CMV antigen stimulation. This clonotype originated in a human donor in good health (CMV status not recorded). Some clones in this sample may be carry-over from other donors' samples. The CDR3 region reads CASSHQGAIGELFF. The nucleotides are TGTGCCAGCAGCCACCAGGGGGCCATAGGGGAGCTGTTTTTT.